This TCR beta chain was sequenced during a study of regulatory T cells in long-lasting Graves disease. Study-wide results and limits: Persistent-disease Graves' patients showed less TCR diversity than new cases. Persistent disease was associated with favored TRBV28 usage and with favored use of TRBJ1-2 and TRBJ2-5.

This clonotype has a single count. The target antigen is unknown. The CDR3 is 16 residues long. CDR1 is SEHNR and CDR2 is FQNEAQ in the germline V gene (reference sequence). After removal of 4 bases from V and 4 bases from J, the junction contained 7 bases not matched to a gene. In building TCR beta libraries, iRepertoire HTBI primers were used together with Arm-PCR of CDR3 regions. TCRdb fed the multiplex PCR reads into MiXCR, producing one record per CDR3 protein. The profile covers about 400,000 distinct CDR3 sequences, with about 20% appearing a single time and under 25% taken by the ten largest. Sample time point: persistent/refractory GD, antithyroid drugs over 5 years with positive TRAb. RNA extracted from PBMCs served as the sequencing template.

This clonotype was sampled from a female donor with Graves disease. This specimen consisted of peripheral blood mononuclear cells (PBMCs), obtained when the disease was refractory, from a patient treated with antithyroid drugs. The rearrangement links TRBV7-9 to TRBJ2-2, with 9 bases fitting TRBD1. The CDR3 coding sequence is TGTGCCAGCAGCTCACCCGGGACAGGGATCACCGGGGAGCTGTTTTTT. Protein product: CASSSPGTGITGELFF.